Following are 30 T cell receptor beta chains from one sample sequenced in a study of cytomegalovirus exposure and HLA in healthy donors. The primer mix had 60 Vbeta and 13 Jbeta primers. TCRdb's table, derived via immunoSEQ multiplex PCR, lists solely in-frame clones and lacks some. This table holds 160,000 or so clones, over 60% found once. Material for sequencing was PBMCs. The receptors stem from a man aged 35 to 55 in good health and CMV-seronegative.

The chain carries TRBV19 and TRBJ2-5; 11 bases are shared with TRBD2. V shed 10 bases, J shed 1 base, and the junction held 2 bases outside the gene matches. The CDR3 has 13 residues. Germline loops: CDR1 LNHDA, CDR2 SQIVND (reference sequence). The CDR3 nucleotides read TGTGCCACCACTAGCGGGGGCCAAGAGACCCAGTACTTC. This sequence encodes CATTSGGQETQYF.

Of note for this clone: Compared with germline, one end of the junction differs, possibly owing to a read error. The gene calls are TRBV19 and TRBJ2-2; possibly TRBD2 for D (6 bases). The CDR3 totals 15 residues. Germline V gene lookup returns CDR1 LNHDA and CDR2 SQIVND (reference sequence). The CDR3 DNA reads TGTGCCAGTAGTATGCTTGGCGGGAACCCCGGGGAGCTGTTTTTT. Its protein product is CASSMLGGNPGELFF.

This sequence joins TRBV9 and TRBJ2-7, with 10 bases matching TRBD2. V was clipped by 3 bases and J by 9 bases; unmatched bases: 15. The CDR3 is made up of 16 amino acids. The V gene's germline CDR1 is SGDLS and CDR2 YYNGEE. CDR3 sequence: CASSGGGEASGRTQYF. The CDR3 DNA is TGTGCCAGCAGCGGCGGAGGGGAGGCTAGCGGGAGAACGCAGTACTTC.

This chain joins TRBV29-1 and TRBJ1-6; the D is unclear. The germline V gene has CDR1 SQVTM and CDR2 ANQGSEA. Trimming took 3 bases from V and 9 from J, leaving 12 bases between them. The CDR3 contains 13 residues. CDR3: CSVDFFVCSPLHF. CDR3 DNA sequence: TGCAGCGTTGATTTTTTTGTCTGTTCACCCCTCCACTTT. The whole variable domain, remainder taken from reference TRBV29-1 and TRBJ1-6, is SAVISQKPSRDICQRGTSLTIQCQVDSQVTMMFWYRQQPGQSLTLIATANQGSEATYESGFVIDKFPISRPNLTFSTLTVSNMSPEDSSIYLCSVDFFVCSPLHFGNGTRLTVT.

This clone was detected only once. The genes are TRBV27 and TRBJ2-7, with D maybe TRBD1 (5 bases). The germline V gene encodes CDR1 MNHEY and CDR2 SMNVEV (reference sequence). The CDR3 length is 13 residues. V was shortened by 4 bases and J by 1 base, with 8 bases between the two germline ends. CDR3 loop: CASSSTESYEQYF. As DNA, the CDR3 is TGTGCCAGCAGTTCGACAGAGTCCTACGAGCAGTACTTC.

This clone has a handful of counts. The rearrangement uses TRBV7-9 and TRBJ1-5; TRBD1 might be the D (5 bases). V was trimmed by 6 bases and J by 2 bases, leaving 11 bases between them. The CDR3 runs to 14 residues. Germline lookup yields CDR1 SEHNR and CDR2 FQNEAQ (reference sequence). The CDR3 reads CASSTQGGNQPQHF. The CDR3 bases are TGTGCCAGCAGTACCCAGGGCGGCAATCAGCCCCAGCATTTT.

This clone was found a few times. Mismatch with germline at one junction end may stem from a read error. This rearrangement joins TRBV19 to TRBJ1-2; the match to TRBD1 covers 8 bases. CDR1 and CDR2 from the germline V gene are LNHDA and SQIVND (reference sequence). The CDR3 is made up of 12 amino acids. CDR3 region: CANPPDRVTLGF. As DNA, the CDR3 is TGTGCCAACCCCCCGGACAGGGTTACGTTGGGCTTC.

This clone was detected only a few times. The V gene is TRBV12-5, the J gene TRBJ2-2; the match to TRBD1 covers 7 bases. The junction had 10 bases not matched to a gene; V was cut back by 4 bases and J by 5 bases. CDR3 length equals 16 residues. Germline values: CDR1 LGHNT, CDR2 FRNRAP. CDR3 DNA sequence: TGTGCTAGTGGTTATCCGTTAGGGGGCCGTACCGGGGAGCTGTTTTTT. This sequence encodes CASGYPLGGRTGELFF.

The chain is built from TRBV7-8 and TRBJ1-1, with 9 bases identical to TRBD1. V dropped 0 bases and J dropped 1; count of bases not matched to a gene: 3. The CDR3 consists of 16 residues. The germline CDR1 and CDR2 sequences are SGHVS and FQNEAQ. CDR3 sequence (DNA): TGTGCCAGCAGCTTAGCACAGGGGGCCCAGAACACTGAAGCTTTCTTT. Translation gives CASSLAQGAQNTEAFF. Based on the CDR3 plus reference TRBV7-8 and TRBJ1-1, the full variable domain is GAGVSQSPRYKVAKRGQDVALRCDPISGHVSLFWYQQALGQGPEFLTYFQNEAQLDKSGLPSDRFFAERPEGSVSTLKIQRTQQEDSAVYLCASSLAQGAQNTEAFFGQGTRLTVV.

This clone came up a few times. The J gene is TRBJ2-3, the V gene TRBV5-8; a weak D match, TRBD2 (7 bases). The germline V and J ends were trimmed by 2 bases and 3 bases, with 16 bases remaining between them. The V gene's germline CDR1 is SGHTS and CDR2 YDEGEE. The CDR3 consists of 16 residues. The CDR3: CASSFVRGAWTDTQYF. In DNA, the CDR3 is TGTGCCAGCAGCTTCGTCCGGGGGGCCTGGACAGATACGCAGTATTTT. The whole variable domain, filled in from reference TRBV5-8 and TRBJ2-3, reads EAGVTQSPTHLIKTRGQQATLRCSPISGHTSVYWYQQALGLGLQFLLWYDEGEERNRGNFPPRFSGRQFPNYSSELNVNALELEDSALYLCASSFVRGAWTDTQYFGPGTRLTVL.

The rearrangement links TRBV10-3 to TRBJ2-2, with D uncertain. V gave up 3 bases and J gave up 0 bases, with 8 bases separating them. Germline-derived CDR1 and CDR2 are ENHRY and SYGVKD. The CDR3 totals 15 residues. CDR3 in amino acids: CAISDTASNTGELFF. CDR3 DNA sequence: TGTGCCATCAGTGACACCGCGTCGAACACCGGGGAGCTGTTTTTT.

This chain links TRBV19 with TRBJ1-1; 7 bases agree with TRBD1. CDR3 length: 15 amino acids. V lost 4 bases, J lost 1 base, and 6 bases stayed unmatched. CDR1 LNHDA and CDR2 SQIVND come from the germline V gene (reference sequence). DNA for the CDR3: TGTGCCAGTAGTAGCGGGACAGCCGGGAACACTGAAGCTTTCTTT. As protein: CASSSGTAGNTEAFF.

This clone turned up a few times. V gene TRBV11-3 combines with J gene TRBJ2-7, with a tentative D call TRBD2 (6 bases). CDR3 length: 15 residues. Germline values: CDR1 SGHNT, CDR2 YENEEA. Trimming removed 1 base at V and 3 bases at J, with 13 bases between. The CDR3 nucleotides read TGTGCCAGCAGCTTAGCCGGGACTGGAAGCTACGAGCAGTACTTC. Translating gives CASSLAGTGSYEQYF.

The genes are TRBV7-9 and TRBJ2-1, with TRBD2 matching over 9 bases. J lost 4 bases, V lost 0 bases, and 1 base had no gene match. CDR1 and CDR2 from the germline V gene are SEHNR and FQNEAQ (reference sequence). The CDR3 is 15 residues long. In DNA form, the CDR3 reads TGTGCCAGCAGCTTAGCAAGCGGGAGGTACAATGAGCAGTTCTTC. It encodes CASSLASGRYNEQFF.

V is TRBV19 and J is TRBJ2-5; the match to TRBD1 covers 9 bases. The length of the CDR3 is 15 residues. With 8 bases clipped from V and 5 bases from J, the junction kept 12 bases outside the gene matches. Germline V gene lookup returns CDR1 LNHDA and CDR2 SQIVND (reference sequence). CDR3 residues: CASGLTGGIGETQYF. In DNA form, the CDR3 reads TGTGCCAGTGGATTAACAGGGGGCATAGGGGAGACCCAGTACTTC.

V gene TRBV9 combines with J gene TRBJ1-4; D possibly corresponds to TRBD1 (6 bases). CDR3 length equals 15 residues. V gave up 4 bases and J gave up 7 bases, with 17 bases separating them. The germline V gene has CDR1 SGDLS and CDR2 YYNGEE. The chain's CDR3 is CASSRLAGAGEKLFF. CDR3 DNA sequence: TGTGCCAGCAGCCGCCTGGCGGGGGCGGGTGAAAAACTGTTTTTT.

The CDR3 coding sequence is TGCGCCAGCAGCCCCGGACAGGGGGGGAACAAGTCACCCCTCCACTTT. This codes for CASSPGQGGNKSPLHF. This chain links TRBV4-1 with TRBJ1-6; TRBD1 matches at 10 bases. This CDR3 is built from 16 residues. The V gene end was trimmed by 4 bases and the J gene end by 10 bases; junction bases not matched to a gene: 10. The germline CDR1 and CDR2 sequences are MGHRA and YSYEKL.

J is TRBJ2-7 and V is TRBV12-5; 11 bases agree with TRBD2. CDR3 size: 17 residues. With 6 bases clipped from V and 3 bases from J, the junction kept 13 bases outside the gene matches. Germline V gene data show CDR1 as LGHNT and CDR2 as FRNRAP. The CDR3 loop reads CASGYQSVGLAVYEQYF. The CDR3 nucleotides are TGTGCTAGTGGCTATCAGAGTGTGGGACTAGCGGTCTACGAGCAGTACTTC.

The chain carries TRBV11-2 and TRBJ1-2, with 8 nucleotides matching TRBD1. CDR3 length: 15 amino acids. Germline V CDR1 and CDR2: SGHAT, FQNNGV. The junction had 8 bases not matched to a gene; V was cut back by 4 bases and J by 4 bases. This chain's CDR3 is CASSWTGTQIYGYTF. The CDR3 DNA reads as TGTGCCAGCAGCTGGACAGGGACTCAGATCTATGGCTACACCTTC. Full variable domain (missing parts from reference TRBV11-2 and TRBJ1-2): EAGVAQSPRYKIIEKRQSVAFWCNPISGHATLYWYQQILGQGPKLLIQFQNNGVVDDSQLPKDRFSAERLKGVDSTLKIQPAKLEDSAVYLCASSWTGTQIYGYTFGSGTRLTVV.

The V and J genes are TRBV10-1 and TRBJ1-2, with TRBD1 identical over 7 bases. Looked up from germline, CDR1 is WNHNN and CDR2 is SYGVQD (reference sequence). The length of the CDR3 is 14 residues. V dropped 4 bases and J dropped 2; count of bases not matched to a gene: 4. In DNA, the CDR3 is TGCGCCAGCAGTGCCGGACAGGAGAACTATGGCTACACCTTC. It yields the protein CASSAGQENYGYTF.

CDR3 coding DNA: TGCGCCAGCAGCCAATCCGGGGTTGCTAACTATGGCTACACCTTC. Amino acids: CASSQSGVANYGYTF. This rearrangement joins TRBV4-3 to TRBJ1-2; D unresolved. Trimming stripped 2 bases from V and 0 bases from J, with 10 bases between. Germline CDR1 reads LGHNA; CDR2 reads YSLEER. The CDR3 runs to 15 residues.

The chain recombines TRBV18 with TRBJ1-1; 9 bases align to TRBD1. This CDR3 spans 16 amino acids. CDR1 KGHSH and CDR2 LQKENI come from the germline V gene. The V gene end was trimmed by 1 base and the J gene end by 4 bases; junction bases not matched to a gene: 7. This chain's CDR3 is CASSPLGQGRGTEAFF. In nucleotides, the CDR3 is TGTGCCAGCTCACCACTGGGACAGGGTAGGGGCACTGAAGCTTTCTTT.

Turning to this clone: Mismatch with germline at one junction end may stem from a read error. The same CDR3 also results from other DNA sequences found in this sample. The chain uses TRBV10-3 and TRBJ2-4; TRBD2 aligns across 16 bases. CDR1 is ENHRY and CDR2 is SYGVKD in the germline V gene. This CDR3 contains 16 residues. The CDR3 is CAISPGLAGGLNIQYF. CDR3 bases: TGCGCCATCAGCCCGGGACTAGCGGGGGGGCTAAACATTCAGTACTTC.

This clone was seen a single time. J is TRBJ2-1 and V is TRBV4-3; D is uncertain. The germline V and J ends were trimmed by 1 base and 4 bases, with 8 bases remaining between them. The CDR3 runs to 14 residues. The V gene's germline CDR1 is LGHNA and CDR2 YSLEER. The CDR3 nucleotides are TGCGCCAGCAGCCAAGTGAACAGTTACAATGAGCAGTTCTTC. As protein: CASSQVNSYNEQFF.

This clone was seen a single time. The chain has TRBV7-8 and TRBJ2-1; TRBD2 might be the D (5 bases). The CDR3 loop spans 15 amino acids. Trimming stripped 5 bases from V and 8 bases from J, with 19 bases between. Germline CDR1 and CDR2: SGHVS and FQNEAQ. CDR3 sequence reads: CASSPEVGEGDEQFF. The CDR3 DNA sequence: TGTGCCAGCAGCCCCGAGGTGGGCGAGGGCGATGAGCAGTTCTTC.

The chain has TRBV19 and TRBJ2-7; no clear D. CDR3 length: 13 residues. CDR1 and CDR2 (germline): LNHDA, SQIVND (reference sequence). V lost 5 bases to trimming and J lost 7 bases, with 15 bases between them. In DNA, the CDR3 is TGTGCCAGTAGTCCCGAGGTGGCTGGGGAGCAGTACTTC. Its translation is CASSPEVAGEQYF.

CDR3 bases: TGTGCCAGCTCACTGGGGCCGGGGGATGGCTACACCTTC. Amino acid sequence: CASSLGPGDGYTF. J is TRBJ1-2 and V is TRBV18, with TRBD1 as a possible D gene (5 bases). CDR1 and CDR2 from the germline V gene are KGHSH and LQKENI. CDR3 length: 13 residues. Trimming removed 4 bases at V and 6 bases at J, with 12 bases between.

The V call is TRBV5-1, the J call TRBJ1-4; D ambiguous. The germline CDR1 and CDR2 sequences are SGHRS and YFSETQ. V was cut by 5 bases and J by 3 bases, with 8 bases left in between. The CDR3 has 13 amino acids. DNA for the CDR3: TGCGCCAGCAGTCGTGCGGCTAATGAAAAACTGTTTTTT. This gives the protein CASSRAANEKLFF.

In DNA, the CDR3 is TGTGCCAGCAGCATCCAGGGAGGCGGGAGCAATCAGCCCCAGCATTTT. Encoded protein: CASSIQGGGSNQPQHF. The chain employs TRBV5-4 and TRBJ1-5; possibly TRBD1 for D (5 bases). This CDR3 is 16 amino acids long. The germline gives CDR1 SGHNT, CDR2 YYREEE (reference sequence). V was shortened by 4 bases and J by 1 base, with 15 bases between the two germline ends.

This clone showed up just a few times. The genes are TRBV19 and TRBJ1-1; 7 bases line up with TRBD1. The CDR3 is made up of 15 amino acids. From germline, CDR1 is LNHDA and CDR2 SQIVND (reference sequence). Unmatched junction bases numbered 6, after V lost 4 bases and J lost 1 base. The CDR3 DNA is TGTGCCAGTAGTACGGGATGGGACAGGAACACTGAAGCTTTCTTT. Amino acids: CASSTGWDRNTEAFF.